The 10 T cell receptor beta chains below were found in one sample sequenced in a study of T cells in Graves' hyperthyroidism and ophthalmopathy. Researchers amplified the TCR beta CDR3 regions from RNA transcripts. A set of HTBI primers served as the primers for a first-round RT-PCR of the TCR CDR3. TCRdb used MiXCR to reprocess the multiplex PCR reads, holding one entry per CDR3 protein. The table lists 460,000 or so distinct CDR3 sequences, about 15% of them singletons, with around a sixth in the top ten. The sample consisted of blood. The receptors come from a woman younger than 30 with Graves' hyperthyroidism.

This clonotype appeared many times. The rearrangement links TRBV10-3 to TRBJ1-2, with D unresolved. Germline CDR1 ENHRY, CDR2 SYGVKD. The CDR3 sequence is 13 residues long. V lost 10 bases and J lost 5, with 17 bases in between. DNA of the CDR3: TGTGCCACCCGGCCAAGCGGAGGGTATGGCTACACCTTC. Translating gives CATRPSGGYGYTF.

The rearrangement joins TRBV7-3 to TRBJ2-1, with a weak D call TRBD1 (5 bases). Trimming removed 1 base from V and 7 bases from J, with 20 bases in between. The CDR3 sequence is 17 residues long. CDR1 and CDR2 from the germline V gene are SGHTA and FQGTGA. The chain's CDR3 is CASSLSPGRTIWNEQFF. DNA for the CDR3: TGTGCCAGCAGCTTAAGCCCAGGGCGGACCATATGGAATGAGCAGTTCTTC. Complete variable domain (other parts from reference TRBV7-3 and TRBJ2-1): GAGVSQTPSNKVTEKGKYVELRCDPISGHTALYWYRQSLGQGPEFLIYFQGTGAADDSGLPNDRFFAVRPEGSVSTLKIQRTERGDSAVYLCASSLSPGRTIWNEQFFGPGTRLTVL.

This clonotype was detected many times. This sequence joins TRBV27 and TRBJ2-1; TRBD2 matches at 9 bases. The CDR3 is 14 residues long. The V gene's germline CDR1 is MNHEY and CDR2 SMNVEV (reference sequence). Losses at the gene ends were 3 bases for V and 3 bases for J; bases not matched to a gene: 0. Here the CDR3 DNA reads TGTGCCAGCAGTTTTAGCGGGGGCTACAATGAGCAGTTCTTC. Residues: CASSFSGGYNEQFF.

J is TRBJ2-7 and V is TRBV7-9, with a weak D call TRBD1 (6 bases). Germline CDR1 is SEHNR and CDR2 is FQNEAQ (reference sequence). The V end lost 0 bases, the J end lost 4 bases, and 10 bases lay between the germline ends. The CDR3 sequence is 14 residues long. CDR3 nucleotides: TGTGCCAGCAGCTTAGCGGGGGCGGAGTACGAGCAGTACTTC. Amino acid sequence: CASSLAGAEYEQYF.

Many counts were recorded for this clonotype. The chain carries TRBV3-1 and TRBJ2-3; D is tentatively TRBD1 or TRBD2 (6 bases each). The CDR3 contains 15 residues. Germline CDR1 and CDR2: LGHDT and YNNKEL (reference sequence). V was pared by 1 base and J by 5 bases, with 13 bases between. CDR3 DNA: TGTGCCAGCAGCCAAGTCTTGGGGGGACAAGATACGCAGTATTTT. Its translation: CASSQVLGGQDTQYF.

This clonotype was seen at least ten times. The CDR3 DNA is TGCAGTGCAAGTGGGGGCCCAACTAATGAAAAACTGTTTTTT. Its translation: CSASGGPTNEKLFF. The chain links TRBV20-1 to TRBJ1-4; tentatively, D is TRBD1 (6 bases). There are 14 residues in the CDR3. The V gene's germline CDR1 is DFQATT and CDR2 SNEGSKA (reference sequence). V gave up 6 bases and J gave up 0 bases, with 11 bases separating them.

The V gene is TRBV7-6, the J gene TRBJ2-1, with unresolved D. Per the germline V gene, CDR1 is SGHVS and CDR2 is FNYEAQ. Trimming left V 5 bases short and J 8 bases short, with 16 bases between. This CDR3 has 14 amino acids. The CDR3: CASSPGRVWDEQFF. The CDR3 DNA reads as TGTGCCAGCAGCCCAGGACGGGTTTGGGATGAGCAGTTCTTC.

This clonotype has ten or more counts. V is TRBV12-3 or TRBV12-4 and J is TRBJ1-4; D is undetermined. CDR3 length: 14 amino acids. Trimming shortened V by 6 bases and J by 6 bases, and 14 bases separated the two germline ends. CDR3 nucleotides: TGTGCCAGCAGCCCGCGCCCCCGGCATGAAAAACTGTTTTTT. It translates to CASSPRPRHEKLFF.

This clonotype was seen more than once but under ten times. CDR3 residues: CASSFLSDSSNQPQHF. The CDR3 coding sequence is TGTGCCAGCAGTTTCCTATCCGACAGTAGCAATCAGCCCCAGCATTTT. The rearrangement joins TRBV27 to TRBJ1-5; D might be TRBD1 (5 bases). The V end was cut by 3 bases, the J end by 0 bases, with 12 bases between. The CDR3 contains 16 residues. Germline CDR1 reads MNHEY; CDR2 reads SMNVEV (reference sequence).

This clonotype has a count of ten or more. This chain connects TRBV7-9 to TRBJ1-1; 8 positions agree with TRBD1. Trimming cost V 6 bases and J 3 bases; bases outside gene matches: 3. This CDR3 is built from 13 residues. From germline, CDR1 is SEHNR and CDR2 FQNEAQ (reference sequence). CDR3 bases: TGTGCCAGCAGGAAACAGGGGGACACTGAAGCTTTCTTT. Protein product: CASRKQGDTEAFF.